This T cell receptor beta chain stems from a study of cytomegalovirus exposure and HLA in healthy donors. Overall study: As an earlier analysis found, around 190 million T cells yielded 117 million unique TCR beta sequences. The study, taken as a whole, reports: TRBV6-2, TRBV6-3 and some other V segments were unresolvable in 87-base-pair reads. In a later analysis, TCR beta V- and J-gene trimming was associated with a missense DCLRE1C variant.

Comment on this clone: What it binds is not known.

The PCR had 60 Vbeta and 13 Jbeta primers. The assay was immunoSEQ multiplex PCR, and TCRdb's table has in-frame clones only and misses some. The sample shows nearly 65,000 clones, roughly 67% of them seen only once. Germline-derived CDR1 and CDR2 are MNHEY and SVGAGI. Trimming took 6 bases from V and 2 from J, leaving 13 bases between them. This CDR3 spans 14 amino acids. The receptor's source is a man over 45 in good health and CMV-seronegative. The chain combines TRBV6-5 with TRBJ1-2; D not resolved. The specimen was PBMCs. The CDR3 DNA sequence: TGTGCCAGCAGGTCCCTTCTCGGGAACTATGGCTACACCTTC. Translated: CASRSLLGNYGYTF.